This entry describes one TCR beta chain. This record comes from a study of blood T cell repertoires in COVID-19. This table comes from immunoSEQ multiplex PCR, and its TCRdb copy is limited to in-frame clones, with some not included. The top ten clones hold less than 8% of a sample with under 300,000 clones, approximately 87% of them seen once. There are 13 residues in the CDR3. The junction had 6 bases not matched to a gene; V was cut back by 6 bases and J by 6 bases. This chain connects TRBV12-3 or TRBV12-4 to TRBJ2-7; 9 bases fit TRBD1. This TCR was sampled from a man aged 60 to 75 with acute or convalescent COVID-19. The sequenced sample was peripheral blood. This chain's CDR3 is CASRRDRESEQYF. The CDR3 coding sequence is TGTGCCAGCAGGAGGGACAGGGAGTCCGAGCAGTACTTC.